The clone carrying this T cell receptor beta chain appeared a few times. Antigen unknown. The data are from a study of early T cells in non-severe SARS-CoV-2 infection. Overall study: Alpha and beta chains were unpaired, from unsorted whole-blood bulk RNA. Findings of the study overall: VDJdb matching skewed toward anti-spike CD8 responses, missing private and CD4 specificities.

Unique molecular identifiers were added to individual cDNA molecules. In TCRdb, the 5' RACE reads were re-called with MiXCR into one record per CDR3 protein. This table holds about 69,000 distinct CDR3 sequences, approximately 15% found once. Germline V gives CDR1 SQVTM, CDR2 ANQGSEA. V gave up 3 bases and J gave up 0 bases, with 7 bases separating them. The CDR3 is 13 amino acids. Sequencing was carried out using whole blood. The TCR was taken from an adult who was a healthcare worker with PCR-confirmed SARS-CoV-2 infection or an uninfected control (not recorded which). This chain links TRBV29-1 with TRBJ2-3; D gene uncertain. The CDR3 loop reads CSVDELSTDTQYF. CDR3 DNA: TGCAGCGTTGACGAATTAAGCACAGATACGCAGTATTTT.